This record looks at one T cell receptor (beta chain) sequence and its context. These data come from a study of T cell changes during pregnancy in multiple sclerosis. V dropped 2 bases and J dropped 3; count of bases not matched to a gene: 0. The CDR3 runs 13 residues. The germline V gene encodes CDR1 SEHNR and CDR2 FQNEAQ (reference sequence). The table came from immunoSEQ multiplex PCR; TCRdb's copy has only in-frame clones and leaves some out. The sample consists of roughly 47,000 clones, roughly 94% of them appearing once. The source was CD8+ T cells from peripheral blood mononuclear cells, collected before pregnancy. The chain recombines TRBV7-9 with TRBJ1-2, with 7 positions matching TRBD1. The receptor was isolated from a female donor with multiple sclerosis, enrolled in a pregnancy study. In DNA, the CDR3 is TGTGCCAGCAGCTTACAGGGGGACTATGGCTACACCTTC. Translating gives CASSLQGDYGYTF.